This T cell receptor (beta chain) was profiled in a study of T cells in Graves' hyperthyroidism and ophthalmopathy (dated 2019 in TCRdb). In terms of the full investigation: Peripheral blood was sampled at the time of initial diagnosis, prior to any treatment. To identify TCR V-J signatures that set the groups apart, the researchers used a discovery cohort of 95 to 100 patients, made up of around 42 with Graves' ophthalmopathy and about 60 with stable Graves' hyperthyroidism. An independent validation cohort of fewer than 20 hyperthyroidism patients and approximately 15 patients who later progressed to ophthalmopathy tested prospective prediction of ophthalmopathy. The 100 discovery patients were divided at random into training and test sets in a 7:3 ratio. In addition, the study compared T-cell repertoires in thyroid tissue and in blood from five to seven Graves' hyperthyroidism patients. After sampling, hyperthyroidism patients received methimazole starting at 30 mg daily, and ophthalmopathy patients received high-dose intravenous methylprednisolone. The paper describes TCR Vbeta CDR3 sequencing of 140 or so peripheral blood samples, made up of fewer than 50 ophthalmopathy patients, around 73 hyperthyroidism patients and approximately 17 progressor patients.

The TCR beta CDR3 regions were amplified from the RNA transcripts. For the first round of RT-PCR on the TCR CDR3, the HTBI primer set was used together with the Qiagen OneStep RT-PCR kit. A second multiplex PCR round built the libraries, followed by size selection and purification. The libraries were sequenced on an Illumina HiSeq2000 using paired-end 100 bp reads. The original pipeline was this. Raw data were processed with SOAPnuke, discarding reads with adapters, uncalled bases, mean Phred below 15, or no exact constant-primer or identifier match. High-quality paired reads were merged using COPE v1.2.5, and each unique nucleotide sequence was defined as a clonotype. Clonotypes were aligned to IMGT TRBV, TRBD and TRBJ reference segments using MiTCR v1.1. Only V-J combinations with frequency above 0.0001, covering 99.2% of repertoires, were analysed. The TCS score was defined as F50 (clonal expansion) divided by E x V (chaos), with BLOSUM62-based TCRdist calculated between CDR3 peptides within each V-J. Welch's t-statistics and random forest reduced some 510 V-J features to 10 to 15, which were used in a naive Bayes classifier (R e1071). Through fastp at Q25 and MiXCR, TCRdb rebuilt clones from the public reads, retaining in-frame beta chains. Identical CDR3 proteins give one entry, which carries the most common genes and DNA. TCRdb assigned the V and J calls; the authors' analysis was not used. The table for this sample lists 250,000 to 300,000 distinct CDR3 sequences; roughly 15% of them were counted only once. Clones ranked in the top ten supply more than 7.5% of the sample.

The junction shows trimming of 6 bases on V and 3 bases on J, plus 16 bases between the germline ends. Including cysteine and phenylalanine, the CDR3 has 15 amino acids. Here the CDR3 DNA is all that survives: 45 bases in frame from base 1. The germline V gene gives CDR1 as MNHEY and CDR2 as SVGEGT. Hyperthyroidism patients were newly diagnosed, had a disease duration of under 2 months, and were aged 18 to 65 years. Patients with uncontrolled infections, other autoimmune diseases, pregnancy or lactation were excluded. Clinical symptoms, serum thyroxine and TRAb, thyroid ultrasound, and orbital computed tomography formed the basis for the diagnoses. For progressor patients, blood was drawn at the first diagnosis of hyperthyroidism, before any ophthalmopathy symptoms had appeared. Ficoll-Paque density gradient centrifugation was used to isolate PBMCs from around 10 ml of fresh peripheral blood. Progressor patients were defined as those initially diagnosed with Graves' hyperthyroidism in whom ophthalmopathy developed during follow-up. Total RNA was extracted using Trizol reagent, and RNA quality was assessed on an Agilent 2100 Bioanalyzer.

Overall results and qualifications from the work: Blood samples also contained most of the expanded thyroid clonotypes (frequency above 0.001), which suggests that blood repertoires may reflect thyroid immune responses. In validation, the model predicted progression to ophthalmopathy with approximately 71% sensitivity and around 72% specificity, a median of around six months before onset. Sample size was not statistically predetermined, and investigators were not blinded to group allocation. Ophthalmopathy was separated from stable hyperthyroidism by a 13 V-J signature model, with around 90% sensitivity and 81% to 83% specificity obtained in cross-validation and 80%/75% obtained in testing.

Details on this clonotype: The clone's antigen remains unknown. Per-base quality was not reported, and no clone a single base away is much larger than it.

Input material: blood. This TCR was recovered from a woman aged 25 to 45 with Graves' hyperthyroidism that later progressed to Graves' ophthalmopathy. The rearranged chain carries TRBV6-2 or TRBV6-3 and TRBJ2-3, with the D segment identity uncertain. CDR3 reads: CASSPGFLLTDTQYF. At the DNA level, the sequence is TGTGCCAGCAGCCCGGGTTTCCTTCTGACAGATACGCAGTATTTT.